The 19 T cell receptor beta chains in this list originate from one sample, sequenced in a study of a mutant IDH1 vaccine in newly diagnosed glioma. No antigens are known for them. The protocol was immunoSEQ multiplex PCR, while the TCRdb copy is restricted to in-frame clones and leaves out a portion. Counted here are 100,000 to 120,000 clones, 90% occurring once; the ten biggest clones make up 0.5% to 0.65%. Stated time point: week 11, during vaccination. In the vaccine, a single dose held 300 ug of the mutant IDH1 20-mer peptide, along with topical imiquimod. This specimen was PBMCs, taken from a glioma patient whose treatment included an IDH1 peptide vaccine. These receptors were taken from a woman aged 50 to 65 with glioma.

V gene TRBV6-1 combines with J gene TRBJ2-7; D call uncertain. The CDR3 consists of 11 residues. Trimming left V 7 bases short and J 3 bases short, with 7 bases between. Germline CDR1 MNHNS, CDR2 SASEGT. This CDR3 is CASTADYEQYF. The CDR3, as DNA: TGTGCCAGCACCGCCGACTACGAGCAGTACTTC.

The chain links TRBV18 to TRBJ1-1; no clear D gene. Trimming cost V 0 bases and J 3 bases, with 8 bases left between them. Germline assignment: CDR1 KGHSH and CDR2 LQKENI. This CDR3 comprises 14 residues. This chain's CDR3 is CASSPPRPDTEAFF. CDR3 bases: TGTGCCAGCTCACCACCCCGCCCGGACACTGAAGCTTTCTTT.

The chain joins TRBV11-2 to TRBJ2-7, with D perhaps being TRBD1 or TRBD2 (6 bases each). Germline lookup yields CDR1 SGHAT and CDR2 FQNNGV. The CDR3 loop spans 14 amino acids. Trimming stripped 1 base from V and 4 bases from J, with 11 bases between. The CDR3 bases are TGTGCCAGCAGCTTAGTTGGGGGGCAATACGAGCAGTACTTC. This gives the protein CASSLVGGQYEQYF.

The CDR3 sequence is CSVEGQGLADTQYF. In DNA form, the CDR3 reads TGCAGCGTTGAGGGACAGGGGTTGGCAGATACGCAGTATTTT. The chain combines TRBV29-1 with TRBJ2-3, with 10 bases matching TRBD1. Germline CDR1 reads SQVTM; CDR2 reads ANQGSEA. Trimming at V came to 3 bases and at J to 4 bases, leaving 4 bases not matched to a gene. This CDR3 is built from 14 residues.

The V call is TRBV19, the J call TRBJ2-5; 12 bases are shared with TRBD2. Germline CDR1 is LNHDA and CDR2 is SQIVND (reference sequence). Trimming removed 5 bases from V and 5 bases from J; junction bases left unmatched: 6. This CDR3 is 15 amino acids long. The CDR3 DNA reads as TGTGCCAGTAGTGTCCTAGCGGGAGGGCTTGAGACCCAGTACTTC. Its translation is CASSVLAGGLETQYF.

This chain connects TRBV27 to TRBJ2-1; possible D gene TRBD2, 5 bases. V was shortened by 3 bases and J by 9 bases, with 15 bases between the two germline ends. The V gene's germline CDR1 is MNHEY and CDR2 SMNVEV (reference sequence). CDR3 length: 14 amino acids. CDR3 region: CASSLGAAGLEQFF. DNA for the CDR3: TGTGCCAGCAGTTTGGGAGCGGCAGGTCTTGAGCAGTTCTTC.

The J gene is TRBJ2-5, the V gene TRBV2, with D perhaps TRBD1 or TRBD2 (6 bases each). The CDR3 length is 13 residues. Deletions cut 7 bases from V and 4 bases from J, with 13 bases between. CDR1 is SNHLY and CDR2 is FYNNEI in the germline V gene. The CDR3 loop reads CASNPQGGETQYF. The DNA for the CDR3 is TGTGCCAGCAACCCACAGGGAGGAGAGACCCAGTACTTC. The variable domain in full, with the rest retrieved from reference TRBV2 and TRBJ2-5, is EPEVTQTPSHQVTQMGQEVILRCVPISNHLYFYWYRQILGQKVEFLVSFYNNEISEKSEIFDDQFSVERPDGSNFTLKIRSTKLEDSAMYFCASNPQGGETQYFGPGTRLLVL.

The V and J genes are TRBV19 and TRBJ2-1; tentative D call: TRBD1 (6 bases). The germline gives CDR1 LNHDA, CDR2 SQIVND (reference sequence). Trimming removed 10 bases at V and 7 bases at J, with 20 bases between. This CDR3 region has 14 residues. The DNA for the CDR3 is TGTGCCACCTCCAAAGGAGAGGGGGTTAATGAGCAGTTCTTC. Encoded protein: CATSKGEGVNEQFF.

The chain carries TRBV6-1 and TRBJ2-5, with 7 nucleotides matching TRBD1. This CDR3 has 16 residues. CDR1 and CDR2 from the germline V gene are MNHNS and SASEGT. The trim removed 3 bases at V and 5 bases at J, leaving 12 bases unmatched. Here the CDR3 DNA reads TGTGCCAGCAGTGACCCTAACAGGGGATCGTGGGAGACCCAGTACTTC. Protein product: CASSDPNRGSWETQYF.

The chain uses TRBV27 and TRBJ1-2; tentatively, D is TRBD1 (5 bases). The V gene lost 6 bases and the J gene lost 6 bases, with 14 bases spanning the gap. The CDR3 contains 13 residues. Germline CDR1 reads MNHEY; CDR2 reads SMNVEV (reference sequence). Written as DNA, the CDR3 is TGTGCCAGCAGAAACGCAGGGAACAATGGCTACACCTTC. It encodes CASRNAGNNGYTF.

The J gene is TRBJ2-7, the V gene TRBV18; D call uncertain. Trimming took 0 bases from V and 5 from J, leaving 8 bases between them. Germline V lookup: CDR1 KGHSH, CDR2 LQKENI. The CDR3 contains 13 residues. The CDR3 DNA reads TGTGCCAGCTCACCACCGGGCGAGGACGAGCAGTACTTC. Residues: CASSPPGEDEQYF. Together with reference TRBV18 and TRBJ2-7, the CDR3 gives the full variable domain: NAGVMQNPRHLVRRRGQEARLRCSPMKGHSHVYWYRQLPEEGLKFMVYLQKENIIDESGMPKERFSAEFPKEGPSILRIQQVVRGDSAAYFCASSPPGEDEQYFGPGTRLTVT.

The chain combines TRBV5-5 with TRBJ1-1; D gene uncertain. Per the germline V gene, CDR1 is SGHKS and CDR2 is YYEKEE (reference sequence). The germline V and J ends were trimmed by 0 bases and 4 bases, with 7 bases remaining between them. This CDR3 has 13 amino acids. Here the CDR3 DNA reads TGTGCCAGCAGCTTGGGGGGAGGCACTGAAGCTTTCTTT. Translated, it gives CASSLGGGTEAFF.

The V call is TRBV5-1, the J call TRBJ2-7; D might be TRBD1 (5 bases). CDR3 length: 17 amino acids. The ends were cut back, 1 base at V and 6 bases at J, with 23 bases in the middle. Germline V gene sequence: CDR1 SGHRS, CDR2 YFSETQ. The CDR3 spells CASSLLTPGQGSSEQYF. The CDR3 nucleotides are TGCGCCAGCAGCTTGTTGACCCCAGGCCAGGGCTCATCCGAGCAGTACTTC.

The chain employs TRBV7-8 and TRBJ2-3; D is unclear. The CDR3 is made up of 14 amino acids. V was trimmed by 5 bases and J by 0 bases, leaving 9 bases between them. The V gene's germline CDR1 is SGHVS and CDR2 FQNEAQ. In DNA form, the CDR3 reads TGTGCCAGCAGCCAACAGTCTAGCACAGATACGCAGTATTTT. Residues: CASSQQSSTDTQYF.

The CDR3 nucleotides are TGTGCCAGCAGCGTAGCTGGTAGCGGGAGATCACAAGAGACCCAGTACTTC. Translating it yields CASSVAGSGRSQETQYF. The gene calls are TRBV9 and TRBJ2-5; 9 bases match TRBD2. This CDR3 has 17 amino acids. Per the germline V gene, CDR1 is SGDLS and CDR2 is YYNGEE. Unmatched junction bases numbered 8, after V lost 0 bases and J lost 2 bases.

This chain links TRBV19 with TRBJ1-5; TRBD1 is a possible D gene (6 bases). The V end was cut by 6 bases, the J end by 4 bases, with 13 bases between. This CDR3 has 14 residues. Per the germline V gene, CDR1 is LNHDA and CDR2 is SQIVND (reference sequence). This chain's CDR3 is CASSLRGGNQPQHF. CDR3 nucleotides: TGTGCCAGTAGCCTAAGGGGGGGGAATCAGCCCCAGCATTTT.

The rearrangement joins TRBV27 to TRBJ2-1, with 11 nucleotides matching TRBD2. The V gene's germline CDR1 is MNHEY and CDR2 SMNVEV (reference sequence). This CDR3 is 15 amino acids long. V lost 5 bases to trimming and J lost 5 bases; unmatched junction nucleotides: 5. The CDR3 DNA is TGTGCCAGCAGTATACTAGCGGGAGCAAACAATGAGCAGTTCTTC. Translating it yields CASSILAGANNEQFF.

The chain couples TRBV28 to TRBJ2-5, with 8 bases fitting TRBD2. The germline V gene has CDR1 MDHEN and CDR2 SYDVKM. J lost 6 bases, V lost 5 bases, and 11 bases had no gene match. This CDR3 has 15 amino acids. This CDR3 reads CASSNRGGVRKTQYF. DNA of the CDR3: TGTGCCAGCAGTAACCGGGGGGGCGTCCGAAAGACCCAGTACTTC.

V and J are TRBV5-4 and TRBJ2-5; 9 bases map to TRBD1. This CDR3 comprises 16 residues. The germline gives CDR1 SGHNT, CDR2 YYREEE (reference sequence). After removal of 3 bases from V and 4 bases from J, the junction contained 10 bases not matched to a gene. In DNA, the CDR3 is TGTGCCAGCAGCTCCCCGGGACAGGGTATACTAGAGACCCAGTACTTC. It is translated as CASSSPGQGILETQYF.